This T cell receptor (beta chain) emerged from a study of blood T cell repertoires in COVID-19. On the study more broadly: PBMCs, B-cell-depleted T cells, or T cells were the source of the cDNA or gDNA that made up the material.

Clones were sequenced by immunoSEQ multiplex PCR, and TCRdb holds only the in-frame ones, with some missing. The sample has under 350,000 clones; 75% to 90% are singletons. Participants reported their clinical history, and cohort assignment relied on those reports. V was cut by 5 bases and J by 6 bases, with 20 bases left in between. Germline lookup yields CDR1 SGHRS and CDR2 YFSETQ. This CDR3 comprises 15 residues. The sequenced material came from PBMCs or T cells enriched from blood (not recorded which). The TCR originated in a woman aged 40 to 50 who had recovered from COVID-19. The genes are TRBV5-1 and TRBJ1-1, with D maybe TRBD1 (6 bases). Here the CDR3 DNA reads TGCGCCAGCAGAACTTTACAGGGCATGACGGCTGAAGCTTTCTTT. This encodes CASRTLQGMTAEAFF. Filled out from reference TRBV5-1 and TRBJ1-1, the complete variable domain reads KAGVTQTPRYLIKTRGQQVTLSCSPISGHRSVSWYQQTPGQGLQFLFEYFSETQRNKGNFPGRFSGRQFSNSRSEMNVSTLELGDSALYLCASRTLQGMTAEAFFGQGTRLTVV.